The 12 T cell receptor beta chains presented below share a single source sample, sequenced in a study of CD8+ T cells in alopecia areata. Sorting of pooled cutaneous lymph node cells was based on CD4, CD8alpha, NKG2D, NKG2ACE and other markers. The authors extracted RNA and reverse transcribed it into cDNA as the sequencing template. TCRdb's table, derived via immunoSEQ multiplex PCR, lists solely in-frame clones and lacks some. The data show 250,000 or so clones, with none appearing a single time. What was sequenced was CD4+ T cells sorted from a lymph node. The source of these receptors is a C3H/HeJ mouse with alopecia areata. The strain is characterized by the MHC haplotype H2-k.

A word on this clone: Gene names are mouse gene names. The read terminates 4 residues before the CDR3 end, so the remaining end is supplied by the germline J gene. The chain uses TRBV19 and TRBJ1-1, with D tentatively TRBD1 (6 bases). This CDR3 has 14 amino acids. Trimming pared 4 bases from V and 1 base from J, leaving 11 bases between. Germline CDR1 and CDR2: FNHDT and SITEND (reference sequence). CDR3 bases read: TGTGCCAGCAGTCTCAGGGGAAGGAACACA. Translating gives CASSLRGRNT. The complete CDR3 reads CASSLRGRNTEVFF.

As concerns this clone: Genes and germline come from the mouse. With the read ending 4 residues before the CDR3 end, the germline J gene is used to fill in that end. Other DNA sequences in the same sample also yield this CDR3. The chain links TRBV1 to TRBJ2-2; 7 bases match TRBD2. CDR1 and CDR2 (germline): NSQYPW, LRSPGD (reference sequence). With V trimmed by 0 bases and J by 1 base, 2 bases remained unmatched. This CDR3 has 16 amino acids. The CDR3 reads CTCSADLGVNTGQLYF. The covered CDR3 bases are TGCACCTGCAGTGCAGATCTGGGGGTAAACACCGGG.

A word on this clone: The listed genes are named as in mouse. The read is 4 residues too short to cover the CDR3 end, so that end is filled in from the germline J gene. The chain combines TRBV19 with TRBJ2-1; D perhaps matches TRBD1 (5 bases). Germline CDR1 FNHDT, CDR2 SITEND (reference sequence). With 4 bases removed from V and 1 base from J, the gap between germline ends came to 9 bases. This CDR3 contains 14 residues. The CDR3 reads CASSLRQNYAEQFF. The CDR3 DNA, read in part, is TGTGCCAGCAGTCTCCGACAGAACTATGCT.

A note on this clone: Gene labels here are mouse ones. Coverage ceases 4 residues before the CDR3 finishes, and the germline J gene fills in the end. V and J are TRBV13-3 and TRBJ1-2; possibly TRBD1 for D (5 bases). The CDR3 covers 17 residues. CDR1 NNHDY and CDR2 SYVADS come from the germline V gene. V was clipped by 1 base and J by 0 bases, with 16 bases between them. The CDR3 DNA, read in part, is TGTGCCAGCAGTGATCCCCGCCAGGGAGGTGCAAACTCC. Protein sequence: CASSDPRQGGANS. The entire CDR3 reads CASSDPRQGGANSDYTF.

This clone was counted only a few times. The gene names given are mouse names. The read ends 3 residues shy of where the CDR3 ends; the end is completed using the germline J gene. Other DNA sequences from this sample encode an identical CDR3 as well. J is TRBJ1-6 and V is TRBV13-2; possibly TRBD1 for D (6 bases). TRBJ1-6 qualifies as an ORF whose function is uncertain. The CDR3 runs to 14 residues. Germline CDR1 is NNHNN and CDR2 is SYGAGS (reference sequence). The V end was cut by 3 bases, the J end by 4 bases, with 8 bases between. Partial CDR3 DNA: TGTGCCAGCGGTGGGGGACAATATAATTCGCCC. Encoded protein: CASGGGQYNSP. The CDR3 in its entirety is CASGGGQYNSPLYF.

As regards this clone: The gene names given are mouse names. The sequenced fragment ends 4 residues before the CDR3 boundary, so the rest is inferred from the germline J gene. The chain combines TRBV19 with TRBJ2-7; TRBD1 agrees at 9 bases. V dropped 5 bases and J dropped 3; count of bases not matched to a gene: 3. CDR3 length: 13 amino acids. Germline loops: CDR1 FNHDT, CDR2 SITEND (reference sequence). CDR3: CASRDRGDYEQYF. CDR3 DNA (partial): TGTGCCAGCAGGGACAGGGGTGACTAT.

Details on this clone: The germline and genes are mouse ones. The CDR3 goes on 4 residues after the read ends, and that part is filled in from the germline J gene. The V gene is TRBV3, the J gene TRBJ2-5; 11 bases agree with TRBD1. Germline lookup yields CDR1 SNHLY and CDR2 FYNGKV (reference sequence). The trim removed 2 bases at V and 3 bases at J, leaving 1 base unmatched. The CDR3 is 15 residues long. This CDR3 is CASSLWDRGQDTQYF. CDR3 DNA (partial): TGTGCCAGCAGCTTATGGGACAGGGGGCAAGAC. The full variable domain, rest sourced from reference TRBV3 and TRBJ2-5, is GPKVLQIPSHQIIDMGQMVTLNCDPVSNHLYFYWYKQILGQQMEFLVNFYNGKVMEKSKLFKDQFSVERPDGSYFTLKIQPTALEDSAVYFCASSLWDRGQDTQYFGPGTRLLVL.

This clone was seen only a few times. Gene names refer to mouse genes. The read ends 4 residues before the CDR3 terminus; that terminus is restored from the germline J gene. The gene calls are TRBV13-2 and TRBJ2-7, with 10 bases lining up with TRBD1. CDR3 length equals 16 residues. Germline values: CDR1 NNHNN, CDR2 SYGAGS (reference sequence). The CDR3 DNA, read in part, is TGTGCCAGCGGTGATTCTCCGGGACAGGGGACATAT. Its translation is CASGDSPGQGTY. The CDR3 in full is CASGDSPGQGTYEQYF.

Details on this clone: Here the gene names and germline are mouse. With the read ending 4 residues before the CDR3 end, the germline J gene is used to fill in that end. The gene calls are TRBV13-1 and TRBJ2-4, with D possibly matching TRBD1 (6 bases). The germline gives CDR1 NSHNY, CDR2 SYGAGN. The CDR3 loop spans 17 amino acids. V lost 0 bases, J lost 1 base, and 15 bases lay in between. The CDR3 reads CASSDVPRGLGQNTLYF. The DNA read from the CDR3 is TGTGCCAGCAGTGATGTTCCCAGGGGTTTGGGTCAAAAC.

This clone appeared a few times. Mouse germline and gene names are used. With the read ending 4 residues before the CDR3 end, the germline J gene is used to fill in that end. This rearrangement joins TRBV1 to TRBJ1-1; D perhaps matches TRBD1 (6 bases). The CDR3 has 13 residues. Between the trimmed V and J ends, which lost 6 bases and 0 bases, there was a span of 8 bases. Germline loops: CDR1 NSQYPW, CDR2 LRSPGD (reference sequence). The CDR3 bases that were read are TGCACCTGCAGAGGGACAACAAACACA. Its protein product is CTCRGTTNT. The entire CDR3 reads CTCRGTTNTEVFF.

About this clone: Gene names refer to mouse genes. Partial CDR3 DNA: TGTGCCAGCAGTATAGTAGACAGCCTTAACTATGCT. It is translated as CASSIVDSLNYA. The complete CDR3 sequence is CASSIVDSLNYAEQFF. The chain employs TRBV19 and TRBJ2-1; D is perhaps TRBD1 (5 bases). From the germline J gene comes the end of the CDR3, since the read stops 4 residues before it. Germline V lookup: CDR1 FNHDT, CDR2 SITEND (reference sequence). The CDR3 totals 16 residues. V was pared by 0 bases and J by 0 bases, with 10 bases between.

To note about this clone: Gene names denote mouse genes. The CDR3 end falls 4 residues outside the read, so it is completed with the germline J gene. Different DNA sequences within this sample yield the same CDR3. The chain couples TRBV19 to TRBJ2-7; 10 positions agree with TRBD2. V lost 5 bases and J lost 3; bases outside the gene matches: 5. Germline V gene sequence: CDR1 FNHDT, CDR2 SITEND (reference sequence). CDR3 length: 14 amino acids. The CDR3 here is CASSPRLGGYEQYF. The DNA read from the CDR3 is TGTGCCAGCAGCCCCCGACTGGGGGGCTAT.